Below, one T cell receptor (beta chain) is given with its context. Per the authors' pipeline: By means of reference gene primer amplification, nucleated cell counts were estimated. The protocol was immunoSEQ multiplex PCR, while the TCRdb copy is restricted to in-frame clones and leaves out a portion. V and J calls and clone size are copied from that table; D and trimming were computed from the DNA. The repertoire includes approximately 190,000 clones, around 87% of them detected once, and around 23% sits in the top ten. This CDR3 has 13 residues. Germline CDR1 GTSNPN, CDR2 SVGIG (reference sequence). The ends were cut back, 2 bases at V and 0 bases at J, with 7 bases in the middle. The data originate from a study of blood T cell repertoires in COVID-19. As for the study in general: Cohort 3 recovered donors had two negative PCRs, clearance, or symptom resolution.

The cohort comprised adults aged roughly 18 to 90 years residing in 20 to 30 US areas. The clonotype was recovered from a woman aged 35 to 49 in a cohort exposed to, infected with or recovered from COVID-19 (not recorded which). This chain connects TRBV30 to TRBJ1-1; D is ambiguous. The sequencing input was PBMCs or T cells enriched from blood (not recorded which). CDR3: CAWSYSVNTEAFF. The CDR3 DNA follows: TGTGCCTGGAGTTACAGTGTGAACACTGAAGCTTTCTTT.